This entry is about one T cell receptor (beta chain). The data stem from a study of blood T cell repertoires in COVID-19. Background on the study: Samples taken during acute and convalescent COVID-19 were collected in the United States, Italy and Spain. Sources were T cells, B-cell-depleted T cells, or PBMCs; the material itself was cDNA or gDNA.

TCRdb's copy holds only in-frame clones and misses some; the assay was immunoSEQ multiplex PCR. In the table there are around 170,000 clones, about 86% of which are singletons. The ends lost 5 bases at V and 0 bases at J; junction bases unmatched: 5. This CDR3 region has 16 residues. The germline gives CDR1 SGHVS, CDR2 FNYEAQ. Sequenced input: peripheral blood. The V gene is TRBV7-6, the J gene TRBJ1-3, with 9 positions matching TRBD1. This receptor was obtained from a man younger than 40 with active or convalescent COVID-19. The CDR3, as DNA: TGTGCCAGCAGCCCGGACAGGGGCGACTCTGGAAACACCATATATTTT. Translation: CASSPDRGDSGNTIYF.